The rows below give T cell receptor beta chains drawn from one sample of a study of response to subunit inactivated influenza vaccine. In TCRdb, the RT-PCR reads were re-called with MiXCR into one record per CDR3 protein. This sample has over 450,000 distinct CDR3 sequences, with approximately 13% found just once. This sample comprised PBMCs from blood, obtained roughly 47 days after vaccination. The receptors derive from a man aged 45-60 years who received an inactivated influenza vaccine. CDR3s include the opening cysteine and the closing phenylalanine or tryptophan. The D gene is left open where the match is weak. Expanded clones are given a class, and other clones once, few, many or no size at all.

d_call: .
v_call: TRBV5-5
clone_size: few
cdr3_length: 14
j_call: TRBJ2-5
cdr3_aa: CASSLGAQGETQYF
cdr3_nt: TGTGCCAGCAGCTTGGGTGCCCAGGGAGAGACCCAGTACTTC

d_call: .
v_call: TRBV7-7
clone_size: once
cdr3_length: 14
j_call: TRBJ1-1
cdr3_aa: CASSALTANTEAFF
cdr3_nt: TGTGCTAGCAGCGCGCTAACAGCGAACACTGAAGCTTTCTTT

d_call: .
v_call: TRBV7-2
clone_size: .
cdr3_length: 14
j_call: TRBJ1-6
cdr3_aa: CAISFEGGGSPLHF
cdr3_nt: TGTGCCATCAGCTTTGAGGGGGGTGGTTCACCCCTCCACTTT

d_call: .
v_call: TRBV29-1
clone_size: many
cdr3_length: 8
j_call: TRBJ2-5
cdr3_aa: CSGSRGDF
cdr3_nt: TGCAGCGGGTCAAGGGGGGACTTC

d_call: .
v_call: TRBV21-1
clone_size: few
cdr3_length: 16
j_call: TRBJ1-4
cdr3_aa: CASSKVQGATNEKLFF
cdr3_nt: TGTGCCAGCAGCAAAGTCCAGGGAGCAACTAATGAAAAACTGTTTTTT

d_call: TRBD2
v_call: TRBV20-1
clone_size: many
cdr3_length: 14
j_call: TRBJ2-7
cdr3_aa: CSAGTGTKANEQYF
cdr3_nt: TGCAGTGCCGGTACCGGGACTAAAGCGAACGAGCAGTACTTC

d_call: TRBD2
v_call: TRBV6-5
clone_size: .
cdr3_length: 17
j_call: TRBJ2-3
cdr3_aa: CASSYSASGRASDTQYF
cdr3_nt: TGTGCCAGCAGTTACTCCGCTAGCGGGAGGGCCTCAGATACGCAGTATTTT

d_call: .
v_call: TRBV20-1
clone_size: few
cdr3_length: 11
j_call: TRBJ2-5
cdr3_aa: CSARALETQYF
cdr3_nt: TGCAGTGCTAGAGCGTTGGAGACCCAGTACTTC

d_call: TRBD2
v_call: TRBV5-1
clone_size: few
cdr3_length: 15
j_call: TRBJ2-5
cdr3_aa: CASSLDGGMEETQYF
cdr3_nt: TGCGCCAGCAGCTTGGACGGGGGGATGGAAGAGACCCAGTACTTC

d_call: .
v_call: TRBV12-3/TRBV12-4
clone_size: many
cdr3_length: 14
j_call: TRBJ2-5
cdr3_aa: CASSFQGTQETQYF
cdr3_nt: TGTGCCAGCAGTTTTCAGGGGACCCAAGAGACCCAGTACTTC

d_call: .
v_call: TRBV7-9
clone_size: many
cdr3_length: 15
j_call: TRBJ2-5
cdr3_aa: CASSQRLGSGETQYF
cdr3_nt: TGTGCCAGCAGCCAAAGACTAGGGAGTGGGGAGACCCAGTACTTC

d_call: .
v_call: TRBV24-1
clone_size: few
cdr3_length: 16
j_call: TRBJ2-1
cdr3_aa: CATSDSFGRAYNEQFF
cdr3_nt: TGTGCCACCAGTGATTCTTTCGGGAGAGCCTACAATGAGCAGTTCTTC

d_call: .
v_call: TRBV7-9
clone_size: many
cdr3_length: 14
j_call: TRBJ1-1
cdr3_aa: CASSSQGENTEAFF
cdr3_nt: TGTGCCAGCAGCTCACAGGGAGAGAACACTGAAGCTTTCTTT